This T cell receptor beta chain came from a study of shared clonotypes between healthy human individuals. Study context: The donor pool was made up of a couple of women and a few men aged 18 to 49. The study, taken as a whole, reports: Clonotype sharing among the donors was expected to vary with sequencing depth. The sampled material consisted only of blood, and tissue repertoires are likely to differ.

As concerns this clone: Its target is not known.

Germline V gives CDR1 SQVTM, CDR2 ANQGSEA. This CDR3 is 15 amino acids long. V dropped 7 bases and J dropped 5 bases, with 23 bases sitting between them. Each subset's genomic DNA was shared equally among a number of immunoSEQ plates. The data were produced by immunoSEQ multiplex PCR, yet TCRdb's version contains in-frame clones alone and is incomplete. The repertoire has about 1.5 million clones, about 98% of them found once; the top ten carry roughly 0.42%. Source material: naive CD4+ T cells sorted from blood. Subset meaning: CD45RA+ positively selected. This clonotype was sampled from a man aged 25 to 40 in good health. J is TRBJ2-5 and V is TRBV29-1, with D tentatively TRBD1 (7 bases). The CDR3 bases are TGCAGCGCCTCCTCCCTTGGACAGGCGGGGGAGACCCAGTACTTC. This translates into CSASSLGQAGETQYF.